This T cell receptor (beta chain) comes out of a study of radiation and T cells in renal cell carcinoma. Study-wide results and caveats: From baseline, blood top tumor clonotypes peaked at 2 weeks post-radiation.

Trimming took off 4 bases at V and 1 base at J, with 19 bases between the two ends. CDR1 LNHDA and CDR2 SQIVND come from the germline V gene (reference sequence). The length of the CDR3 is 17 residues. The count of this clone is one. Its antigen is currently unknown. Sequenced by immunoSEQ multiplex PCR; TCRdb stores in-frame clones only, minus some. In the table there are more than 120,000 clones, around nine tenths of which are singletons. Time point given: blood 4 weeks post-SBRT, at nephrectomy. Treatment meaning: 15 Gy SBRT to primary tumor, nephrectomy 4 weeks later. Nephrectomy followed 15 Gy stereotactic body radiation by 4 weeks. Blood was sampled at baseline, 2 weeks and 4 weeks after SBRT.

The input for sequencing was blood, taken from a patient whose treatment included radiotherapy and nephrectomy. The receptor was isolated from a woman aged 45-59 years with renal cell carcinoma. The rearrangement links TRBV19 to TRBJ1-2; D uncertain. CDR3 coding DNA: TGTGCCAGTAGTACCTTCACGACGGGTACTAGTAACTATGGCTACACCTTC. Amino acid sequence: CASSTFTTGTSNYGYTF.